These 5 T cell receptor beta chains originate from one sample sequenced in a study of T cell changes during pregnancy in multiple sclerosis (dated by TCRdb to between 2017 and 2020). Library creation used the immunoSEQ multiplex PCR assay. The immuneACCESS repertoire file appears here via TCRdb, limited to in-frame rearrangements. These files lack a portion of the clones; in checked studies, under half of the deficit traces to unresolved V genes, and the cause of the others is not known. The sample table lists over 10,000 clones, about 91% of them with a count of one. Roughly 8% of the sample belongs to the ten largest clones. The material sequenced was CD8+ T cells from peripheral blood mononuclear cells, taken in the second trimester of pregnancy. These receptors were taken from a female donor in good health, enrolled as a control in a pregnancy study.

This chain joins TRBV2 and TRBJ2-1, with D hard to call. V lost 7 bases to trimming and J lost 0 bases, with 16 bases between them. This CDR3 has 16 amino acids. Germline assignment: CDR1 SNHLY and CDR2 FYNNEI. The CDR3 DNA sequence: TGTGCCAGCACCCGAGGATTGGCGAGCTCCTACAATGAGCAGTTCTTC. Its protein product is CASTRGLASSYNEQFF.

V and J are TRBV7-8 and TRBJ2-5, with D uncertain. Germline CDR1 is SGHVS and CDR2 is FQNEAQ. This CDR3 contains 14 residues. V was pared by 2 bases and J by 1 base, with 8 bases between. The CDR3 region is CASSLPVSQETQYF. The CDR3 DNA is TGTGCCAGCAGCTTACCGGTCTCCCAAGAGACCCAGTACTTC.

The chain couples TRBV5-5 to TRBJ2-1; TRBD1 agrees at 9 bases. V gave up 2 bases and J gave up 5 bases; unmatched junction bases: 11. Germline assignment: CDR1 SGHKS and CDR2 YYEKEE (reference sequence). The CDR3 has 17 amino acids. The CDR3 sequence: CASSLTGGIEGHNEQFF. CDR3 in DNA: TGTGCCAGCAGCTTAACAGGGGGCATTGAAGGACACAATGAGCAGTTCTTC.

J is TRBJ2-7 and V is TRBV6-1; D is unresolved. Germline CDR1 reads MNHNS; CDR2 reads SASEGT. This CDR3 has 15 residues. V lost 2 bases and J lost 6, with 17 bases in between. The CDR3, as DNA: TGTGCCAGCAGTGAATCTAGTAGCAAGGTCGGCGAGCAGTACTTC. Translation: CASSESSSKVGEQYF.

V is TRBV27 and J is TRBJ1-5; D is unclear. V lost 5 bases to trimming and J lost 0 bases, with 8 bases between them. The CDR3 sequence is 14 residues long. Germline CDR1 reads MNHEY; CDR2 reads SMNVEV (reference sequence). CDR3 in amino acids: CASSPAYSNQPQHF. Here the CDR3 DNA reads TGTGCCAGCAGTCCCGCCTATAGCAATCAGCCCCAGCATTTT.